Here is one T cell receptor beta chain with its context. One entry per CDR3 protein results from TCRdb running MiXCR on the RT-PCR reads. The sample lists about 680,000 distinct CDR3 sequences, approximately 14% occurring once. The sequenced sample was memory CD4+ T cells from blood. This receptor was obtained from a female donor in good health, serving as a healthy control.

The chain's CDR3 is CSASSASTGTDTQYF. The CDR3, as DNA: TGCAGTGCTAGTTCGGCAAGCACTGGCACAGATACGCAGTATTTT. V usage is TRBV20-1 and J usage is TRBJ2-3; D is unclear. Germline V gene lookup returns CDR1 DFQATT and CDR2 SNEGSKA (reference sequence). The V and J ends lost 3 bases and 1 base respectively, with 14 bases between them. The CDR3 consists of 15 residues.